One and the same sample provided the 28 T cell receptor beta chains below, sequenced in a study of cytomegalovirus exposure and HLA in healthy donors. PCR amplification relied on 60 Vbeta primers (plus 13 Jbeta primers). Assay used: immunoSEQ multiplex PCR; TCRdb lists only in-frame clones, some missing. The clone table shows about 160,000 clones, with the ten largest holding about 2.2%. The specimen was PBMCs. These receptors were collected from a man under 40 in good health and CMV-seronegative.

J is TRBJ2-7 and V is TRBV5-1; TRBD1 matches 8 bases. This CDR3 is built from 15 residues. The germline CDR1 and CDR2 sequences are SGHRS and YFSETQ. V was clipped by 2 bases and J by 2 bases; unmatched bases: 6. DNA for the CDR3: TGCGCCAGCAGCTTACACCGACAGGGGCCCTACGAGCAGTACTTC. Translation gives CASSLHRQGPYEQYF.

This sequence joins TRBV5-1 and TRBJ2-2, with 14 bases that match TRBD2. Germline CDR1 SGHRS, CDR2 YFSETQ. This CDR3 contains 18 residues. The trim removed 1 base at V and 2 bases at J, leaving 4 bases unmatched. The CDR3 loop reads CASSLRLAGGYNTGELFF. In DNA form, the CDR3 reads TGCGCCAGCAGCTTGCGACTAGCGGGAGGGTACAACACCGGGGAGCTGTTTTTT.

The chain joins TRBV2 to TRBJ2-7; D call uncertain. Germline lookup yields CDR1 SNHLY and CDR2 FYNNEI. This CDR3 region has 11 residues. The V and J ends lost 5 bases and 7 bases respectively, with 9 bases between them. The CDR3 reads CASSPSWEQYF. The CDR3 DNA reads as TGTGCCAGCAGTCCAAGCTGGGAGCAGTACTTC.

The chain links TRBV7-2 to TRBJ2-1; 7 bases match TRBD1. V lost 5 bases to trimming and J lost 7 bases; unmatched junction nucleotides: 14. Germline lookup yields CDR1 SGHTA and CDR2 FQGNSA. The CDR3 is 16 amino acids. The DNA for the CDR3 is TGTGCCAGCAGCCCCAATTTCGGGACAGCTAGTAATGAGCAGTTCTTC. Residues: CASSPNFGTASNEQFF.

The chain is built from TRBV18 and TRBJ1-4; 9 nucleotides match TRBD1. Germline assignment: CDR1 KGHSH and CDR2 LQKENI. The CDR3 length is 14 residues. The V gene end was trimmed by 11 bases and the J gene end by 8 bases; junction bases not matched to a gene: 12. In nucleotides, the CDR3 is TGTGCCTCCGCCCAGACAGGGGGAAGGGAAAAACTGTTTTTT. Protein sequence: CASAQTGGREKLFF.

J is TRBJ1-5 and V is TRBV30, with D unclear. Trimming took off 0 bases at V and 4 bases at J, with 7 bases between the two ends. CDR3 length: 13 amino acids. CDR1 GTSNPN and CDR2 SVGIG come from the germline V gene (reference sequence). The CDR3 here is CAWSVPGNQPQHF. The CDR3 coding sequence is TGTGCCTGGAGTGTACCCGGGAATCAGCCCCAGCATTTT.

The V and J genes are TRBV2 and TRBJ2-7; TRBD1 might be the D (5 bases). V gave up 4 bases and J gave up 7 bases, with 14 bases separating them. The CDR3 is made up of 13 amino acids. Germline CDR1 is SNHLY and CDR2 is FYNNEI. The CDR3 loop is CASSVYRLREQYF. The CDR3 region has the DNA TGTGCCAGCAGTGTCTACAGGCTTAGGGAGCAGTACTTC.

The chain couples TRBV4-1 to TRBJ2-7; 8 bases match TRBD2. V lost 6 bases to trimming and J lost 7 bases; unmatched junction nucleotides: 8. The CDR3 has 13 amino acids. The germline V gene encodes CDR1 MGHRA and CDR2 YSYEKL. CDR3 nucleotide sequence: TGCGCCAGCAGTGCCAGCGGGAGTCCAGAGCAGTACTTC. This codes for CASSASGSPEQYF.

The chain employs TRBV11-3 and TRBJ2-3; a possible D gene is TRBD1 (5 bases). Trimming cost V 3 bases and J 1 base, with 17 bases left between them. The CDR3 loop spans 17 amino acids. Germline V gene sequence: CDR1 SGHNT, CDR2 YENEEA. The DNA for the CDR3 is TGTGCCAGCAGCTTCCCGAAGGGCAGGGTTCGCACAGATACGCAGTATTTT. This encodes CASSFPKGRVRTDTQYF.

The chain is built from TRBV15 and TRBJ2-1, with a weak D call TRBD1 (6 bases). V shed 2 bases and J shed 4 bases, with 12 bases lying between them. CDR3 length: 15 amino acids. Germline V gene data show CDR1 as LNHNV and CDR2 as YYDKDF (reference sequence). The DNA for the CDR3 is TGTGCCACCAGCAGAACGGACAGTCTTTACAATGAGCAGTTCTTC. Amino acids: CATSRTDSLYNEQFF.

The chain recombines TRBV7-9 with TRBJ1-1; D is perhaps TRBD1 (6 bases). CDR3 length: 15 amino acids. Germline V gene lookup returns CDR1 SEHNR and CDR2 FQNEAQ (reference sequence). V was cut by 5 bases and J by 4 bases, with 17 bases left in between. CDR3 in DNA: TGTGCCAGCAGCCCCGCCCCCAAAGGGGGCACTGAAGCTTTCTTT. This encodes CASSPAPKGGTEAFF.

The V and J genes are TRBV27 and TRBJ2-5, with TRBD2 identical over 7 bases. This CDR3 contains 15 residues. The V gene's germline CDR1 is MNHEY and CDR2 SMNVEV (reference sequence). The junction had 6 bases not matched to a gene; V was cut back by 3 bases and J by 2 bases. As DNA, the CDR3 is TGTGCCAGCAGTTTTCGAGCGGGAACTCAAGAGACCCAGTACTTC. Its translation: CASSFRAGTQETQYF.

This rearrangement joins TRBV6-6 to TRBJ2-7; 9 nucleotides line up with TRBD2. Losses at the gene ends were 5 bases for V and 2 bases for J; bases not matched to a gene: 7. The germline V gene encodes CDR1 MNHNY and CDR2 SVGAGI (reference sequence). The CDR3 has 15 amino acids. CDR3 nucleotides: TGTGCCAGCAGTGTCGGACTAGCGCCAACCTACGAGCAGTACTTC. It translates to CASSVGLAPTYEQYF.

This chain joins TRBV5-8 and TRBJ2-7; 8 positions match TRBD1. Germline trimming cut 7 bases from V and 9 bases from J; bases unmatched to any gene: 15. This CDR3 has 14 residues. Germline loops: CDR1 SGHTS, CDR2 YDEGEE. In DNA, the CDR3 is TGTGCCAGCGCCAGGGGGCGGTATGGTTTCGGGCAGTACTTC. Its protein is CASARGRYGFGQYF.

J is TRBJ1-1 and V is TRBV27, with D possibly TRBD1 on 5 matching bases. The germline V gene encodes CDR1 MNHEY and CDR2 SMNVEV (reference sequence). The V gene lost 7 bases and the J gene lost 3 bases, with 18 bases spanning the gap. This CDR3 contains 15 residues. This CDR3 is CASTLGGGGYTEAFF. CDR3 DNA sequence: TGTGCCAGCACCCTAGGCGGGGGAGGGTACACTGAAGCTTTCTTT.

CDR3 region: CAISGSGSRDEQFF. The CDR3 nucleotides read TGTGCCATCAGTGGAAGCGGGAGTAGAGATGAGCAGTTCTTC. This chain uses TRBV10-3 with TRBJ2-1, with TRBD2 identical over 8 bases. Germline V gives CDR1 ENHRY, CDR2 SYGVKD. CDR3 length: 14 residues. Trimming at V came to 4 bases and at J to 8 bases, leaving 7 bases not matched to a gene.

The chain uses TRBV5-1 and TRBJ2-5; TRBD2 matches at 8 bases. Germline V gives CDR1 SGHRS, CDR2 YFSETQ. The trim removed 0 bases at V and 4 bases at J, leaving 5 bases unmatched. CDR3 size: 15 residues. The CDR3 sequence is CASSLVSGEGETQYF. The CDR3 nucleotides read TGCGCCAGCAGCTTGGTTAGCGGGGAAGGAGAGACCCAGTACTTC. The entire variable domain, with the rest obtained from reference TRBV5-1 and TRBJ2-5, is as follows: KAGVTQTPRYLIKTRGQQVTLSCSPISGHRSVSWYQQTPGQGLQFLFEYFSETQRNKGNFPGRFSGRQFSNSRSEMNVSTLELGDSALYLCASSLVSGEGETQYFGPGTRLLVL.

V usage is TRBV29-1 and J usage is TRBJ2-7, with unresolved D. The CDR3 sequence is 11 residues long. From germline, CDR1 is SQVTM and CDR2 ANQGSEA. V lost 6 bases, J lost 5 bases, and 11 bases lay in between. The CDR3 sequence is CSVDTPDEQYF. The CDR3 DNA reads TGCAGCGTAGACACTCCCGACGAGCAGTACTTC.

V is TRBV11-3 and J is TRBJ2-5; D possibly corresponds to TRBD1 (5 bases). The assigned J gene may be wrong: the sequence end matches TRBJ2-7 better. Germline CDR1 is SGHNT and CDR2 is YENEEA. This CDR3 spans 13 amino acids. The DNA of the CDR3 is TGTGCCAGCAGCCGCGCAGGGCCCTACGAGCAGTACTTC. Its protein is CASSRAGPYEQYF.

CDR3 region: CASSSLTGGSYEQYF. Here the CDR3 DNA reads TGTGCCAGCAGTTCGTTGACAGGGGGATCCTACGAGCAGTACTTC. The rearrangement uses TRBV27 and TRBJ2-7; 9 positions agree with TRBD1. CDR1 is MNHEY, CDR2 SMNVEV, per germline (reference sequence). The V segment lost 4 bases and the J segment 1 base; nucleotides outside the gene matches: 5. There are 15 residues in the CDR3.

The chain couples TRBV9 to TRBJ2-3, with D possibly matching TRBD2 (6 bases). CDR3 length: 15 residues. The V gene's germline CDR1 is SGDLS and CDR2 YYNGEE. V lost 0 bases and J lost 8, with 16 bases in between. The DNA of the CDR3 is TGTGCCAGCAGCGTAGCCGGGACTGCAGGCTCTACGCAGTATTTT. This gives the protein CASSVAGTAGSTQYF.

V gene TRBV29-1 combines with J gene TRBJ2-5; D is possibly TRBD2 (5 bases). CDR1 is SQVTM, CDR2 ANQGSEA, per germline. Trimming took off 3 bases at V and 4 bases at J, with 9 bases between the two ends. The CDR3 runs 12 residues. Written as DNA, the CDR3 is TGCAGCGTTGAGAGGGAAGGAGAGACCCAGTACTTC. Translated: CSVEREGETQYF.

The DNA for the CDR3 is TGTGCCAGCAGCCGAGATTGGGCAGTCTCCTACGAGCAGTACTTC. Translation: CASSRDWAVSYEQYF. V is TRBV7-9 and J is TRBJ2-5; D remains ambiguous. Judging by the DNA end, TRBJ2-7 fits better; the J call may be wrong. Germline V gene data show CDR1 as SEHNR and CDR2 as FQNEAQ (reference sequence). The CDR3 extends over 15 amino acids.

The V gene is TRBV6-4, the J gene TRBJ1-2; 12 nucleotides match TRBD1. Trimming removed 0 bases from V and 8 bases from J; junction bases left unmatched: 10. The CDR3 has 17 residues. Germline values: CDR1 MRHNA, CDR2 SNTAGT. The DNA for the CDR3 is TGTGCCAGCAGTGACTCGAGAGTGGGACAGGGGGCTTACGGCTACACCTTC. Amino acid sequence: CASSDSRVGQGAYGYTF.

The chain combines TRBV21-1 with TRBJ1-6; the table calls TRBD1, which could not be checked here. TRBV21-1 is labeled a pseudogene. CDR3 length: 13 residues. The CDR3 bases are TGTGCCAGCAGAAAGCCCAGGGTATCACCCCTCCACTTT. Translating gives CASRKPRVSPLHF.

DNA for the CDR3: TGTGCCAGTAGTATCTTTCATCCCGGCAGGGGGCATGATCAGCCCCAGCATTTT. As protein: CASSIFHPGRGHDQPQHF. V and J are TRBV19 and TRBJ1-5; TRBD1 agrees at 8 bases. Germline lookup yields CDR1 LNHDA and CDR2 SQIVND (reference sequence). This CDR3 contains 18 residues. Trimming took 3 bases from V and 5 from J; bases not matched to a gene: 15.

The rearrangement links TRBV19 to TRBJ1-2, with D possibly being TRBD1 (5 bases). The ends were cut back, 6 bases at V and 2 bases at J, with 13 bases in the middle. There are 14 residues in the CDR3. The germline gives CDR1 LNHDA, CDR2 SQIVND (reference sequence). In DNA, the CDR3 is TGTGCCAGTAGGAAACCCGCAGGGAACTATGGCTACACCTTC. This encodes CASRKPAGNYGYTF.

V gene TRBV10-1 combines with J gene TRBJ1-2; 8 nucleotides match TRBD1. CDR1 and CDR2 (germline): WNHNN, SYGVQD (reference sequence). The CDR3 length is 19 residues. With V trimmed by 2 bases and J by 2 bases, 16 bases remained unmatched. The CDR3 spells CASSEPWGQASISNYGYTF. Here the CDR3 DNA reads TGCGCCAGCAGTGAGCCCTGGGGACAGGCCTCGATTTCAAACTATGGCTACACCTTC.